The 6 T cell receptor beta chains given below trace back to one sample, sequenced in a study of blood T cell repertoires in COVID-19. Assay: immunoSEQ multiplex PCR; the TCRdb copy retains only in-frame clones and omits some. Of a few hundred thousand clones detected, around 92% appear once; the ten largest clones hold over 1%. The specimen was peripheral blood. All receptors come from a man aged 35-49 years with acute or convalescent COVID-19.

This chain links TRBV27 with TRBJ2-5; 11 nucleotides line up with TRBD2. This CDR3 spans 15 amino acids. From germline, CDR1 is MNHEY and CDR2 SMNVEV (reference sequence). Trimming at V came to 1 base and at J to 2 bases, leaving 0 bases not matched to a gene. DNA of the CDR3: TGTGCCAGCAGTTTATGGACTAGCGGGCAAGAGACCCAGTACTTC. Amino acids: CASSLWTSGQETQYF.

The count of this clone is one. The rearrangement links TRBV4-2 to TRBJ2-1; tentatively, D is TRBD2 (6 bases). CDR1 and CDR2 (germline): LGHNA, YNFKEQ. The CDR3 has 14 amino acids. The V gene lost 6 bases and the J gene lost 8 bases, with 17 bases spanning the gap. CDR3 sequence reads: CASRKMAGPDEQFF. Here the CDR3 DNA reads TGTGCCAGCAGGAAGATGGCGGGGCCGGATGAGCAGTTCTTC.

As concerns this clone: The sample holds other DNA sequences that translate to the same CDR3. The chain employs TRBV5-1 and TRBJ1-4; D is unclear. Per germline, CDR1 SGHRS and CDR2 YFSETQ. Trimming cost V 1 base and J 0 bases, with 7 bases left between them. This CDR3 contains 15 residues. Written as DNA, the CDR3 is TGCGCCAGCAGCTTGTGGGGAGCAACTAATGAAAAACTGTTTTTT. This encodes CASSLWGATNEKLFF.

The chain couples TRBV28 to TRBJ1-5, with a possible D match to TRBD1 (5 bases). The CDR3 is made up of 14 amino acids. The V gene lost 3 bases and the J gene lost 7 bases, with 13 bases spanning the gap. Germline V gene sequence: CDR1 MDHEN, CDR2 SYDVKM. The CDR3: CASSFVHGGQPQHF. In DNA form, the CDR3 reads TGTGCCAGCAGTTTCGTACACGGGGGACAGCCCCAGCATTTT. Filled out from reference TRBV28 and TRBJ1-5, the complete variable domain reads DVKVTQSSRYLVKRTGEKVFLECVQDMDHENMFWYRQDPGLGLRLIYFSYDVKMKEKGDIPEGYSVSREKKERFSLILESASTNQTSMYLCASSFVHGGQPQHFGDGTRLSIL.

This sequence joins TRBV11-3 and TRBJ2-1, with 9 bases that match TRBD2. From germline, CDR1 is SGHNT and CDR2 YENEEA. The CDR3 is 15 residues long. V shed 5 bases, J shed 8 bases, and the junction held 10 bases outside the gene matches. The CDR3 DNA sequence: TGTGCCAGCAGCCCTGCGGGGGGGAGAATGGATGAGCAGTTCTTC. Translating gives CASSPAGGRMDEQFF. Based on the CDR3 plus reference TRBV11-3 and TRBJ2-1, the full variable domain is EAGVVQSPRYKIIEKKQPVAFWCNPISGHNTLYWYLQNLGQGPELLIRYENEEAVDDSQLPKDRFSAERLKGVDSTLKIQPAELGDSAVYLCASSPAGGRMDEQFFGPGTRLTVL.

The chain combines TRBV7-9 with TRBJ1-2, with TRBD1 identical over 7 bases. This CDR3 contains 18 residues. Trimming took 4 bases from V and 0 from J; bases not matched to a gene: 14. The germline V gene encodes CDR1 SEHNR and CDR2 FQNEAQ (reference sequence). CDR3 coding DNA: TGTGCCAGCAGCTCTCTATTAGGCCAAGGGACAGCTAACTATGGCTACACCTTC. Protein sequence: CASSSLLGQGTANYGYTF.